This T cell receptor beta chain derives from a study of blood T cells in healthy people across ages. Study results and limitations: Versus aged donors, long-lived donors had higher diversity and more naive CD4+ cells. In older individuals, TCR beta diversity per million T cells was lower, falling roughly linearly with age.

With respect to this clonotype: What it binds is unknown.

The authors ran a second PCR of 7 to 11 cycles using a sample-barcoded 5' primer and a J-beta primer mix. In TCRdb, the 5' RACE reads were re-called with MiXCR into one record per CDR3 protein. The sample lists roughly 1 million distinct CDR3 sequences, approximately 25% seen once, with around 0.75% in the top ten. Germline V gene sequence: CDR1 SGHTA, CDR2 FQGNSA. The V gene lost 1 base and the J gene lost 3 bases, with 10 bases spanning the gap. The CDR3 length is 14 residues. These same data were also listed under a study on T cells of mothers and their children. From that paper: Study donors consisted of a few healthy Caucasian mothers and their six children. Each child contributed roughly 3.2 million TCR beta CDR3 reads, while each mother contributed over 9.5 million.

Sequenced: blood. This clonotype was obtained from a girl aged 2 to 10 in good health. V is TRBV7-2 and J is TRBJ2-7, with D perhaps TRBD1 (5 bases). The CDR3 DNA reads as TGTGCCAGCAGCTTAGGGAGACAGTACTACGAGCAGTACTTC. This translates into CASSLGRQYYEQYF.